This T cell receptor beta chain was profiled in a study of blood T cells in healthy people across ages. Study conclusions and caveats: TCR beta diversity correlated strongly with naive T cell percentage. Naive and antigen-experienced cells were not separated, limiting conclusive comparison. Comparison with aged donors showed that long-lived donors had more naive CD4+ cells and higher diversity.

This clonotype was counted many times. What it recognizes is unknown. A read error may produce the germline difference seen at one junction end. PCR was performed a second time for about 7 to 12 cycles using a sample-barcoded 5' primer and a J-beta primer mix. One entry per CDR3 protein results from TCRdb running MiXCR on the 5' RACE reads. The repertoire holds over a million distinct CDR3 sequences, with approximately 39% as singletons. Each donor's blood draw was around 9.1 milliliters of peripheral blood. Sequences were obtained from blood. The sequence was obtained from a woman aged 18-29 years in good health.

CDR3 amino acids: CASRLEGITGNEKLFF. The DNA of the CDR3 is TGTGCCAGCAGATTGGAAGGTATCACCGGGAATGAAAAACTGTTTTTT. J is TRBJ1-4 and V is TRBV5-5, with unresolved D. The germline gives CDR1 SGHKS, CDR2 YYEKEE (reference sequence). The CDR3 sequence is 16 residues long.